Each of the 20 T cell receptor beta chains below was sequenced from the same sample in a study of blood T cell repertoires in COVID-19. Data came from immunoSEQ multiplex PCR; TCRdb stores just in-frame clones and leaves some out. The sample consists of about 400,000 clones, approximately 86% of them appearing once. Sequencing input: PBMCs or T cells enriched from blood (not recorded which). These receptors were taken from a woman aged 40 to 50 with acute COVID-19.

V usage is TRBV6-5 and J usage is TRBJ2-7, with D maybe TRBD2 (5 bases). In germline, CDR1 is MNHEY, CDR2 SVGAGI. This CDR3 is 14 amino acids long. V lost 8 bases to trimming and J lost 0 bases, with 14 bases between them. CDR3: CASAAGPSSYEQYF. DNA of the CDR3: TGTGCCAGCGCGGCGGGCCCTAGCTCCTACGAGCAGTACTTC.

The genes are TRBV19 and TRBJ2-4; D ambiguous. The germline V gene has CDR1 LNHDA and CDR2 SQIVND (reference sequence). This CDR3 contains 15 residues. Between the trimmed V and J ends, which lost 1 base and 5 bases, there was a span of 12 bases. This CDR3 reads CASSIVTRPENIQYF. DNA of the CDR3: TGTGCCAGTAGTATAGTGACCAGGCCGGAAAACATTCAGTACTTC.

The rearrangement uses TRBV18 and TRBJ1-1; 9 bases map to TRBD1. Germline trimming cut 6 bases from V and 7 bases from J; bases unmatched to any gene: 3. The CDR3 loop spans 12 amino acids. Germline assignment: CDR1 KGHSH and CDR2 LQKENI. CDR3 in DNA: TGTGCCAGCTCGGGGGACAGGGTTGAAGCTTTCTTT. Translation: CASSGDRVEAFF.

The chain recombines TRBV5-6 with TRBJ2-5; a weak D match, TRBD1 (5 bases). CDR3 length: 17 amino acids. The V and J ends lost 2 bases and 1 base respectively, with 18 bases between them. Germline loops: CDR1 SGHDT, CDR2 YYEEEE. CDR3 loop: CASSLRWQGLSQETQYF. In DNA form, the CDR3 reads TGTGCCAGCAGCTTAAGGTGGCAGGGTCTAAGCCAAGAGACCCAGTACTTC. The full variable domain, with the rest looked up from reference TRBV5-6 and TRBJ2-5, is DAGVTQSPTHLIKTRGQQVTLRCSPKSGHDTVSWYQQALGQGPQFIFQYYEEEERQRGNFPDRFSGHQFPNYSSELNVNALLLGDSALYLCASSLRWQGLSQETQYFGPGTRLLVL.

CDR3 residues: CSVERAGGGTEAFF. The CDR3 DNA is TGCAGCGTTGAACGGGCAGGGGGCGGCACTGAAGCTTTCTTT. The chain links TRBV29-1 to TRBJ1-1; 8 bases map to TRBD1. There are 14 residues in the CDR3. J lost 4 bases, V lost 2 bases, and 6 bases had no gene match. Per germline, CDR1 SQVTM and CDR2 ANQGSEA.

This chain joins TRBV30 and TRBJ2-1; perhaps TRBD1 as D (6 bases). Deletions cut 1 base from V and 9 bases from J, with 16 bases between. CDR1 GTSNPN and CDR2 SVGIG come from the germline V gene (reference sequence). CDR3 length equals 14 residues. Here the CDR3 DNA reads TGTGCCTGGAGTGAAATATCACAGGGCCCTGAGCAGTTCTTC. Translation: CAWSEISQGPEQFF.

This chain joins TRBV11-2 and TRBJ2-1; the D is unclear. Trimming removed 6 bases from V and 6 bases from J, with 12 bases in between. The CDR3 consists of 13 residues. Per germline, CDR1 SGHAT and CDR2 FQNNGV. The CDR3 sequence: CASSSSLINEQFF. As DNA, the CDR3 is TGTGCCAGCAGTTCAAGCCTTATCAATGAGCAGTTCTTC.

This clone was seen just once. This sequence joins TRBV6-5 and TRBJ1-1; a weak D match, TRBD1 (5 bases). Germline V CDR1 and CDR2: MNHEY, SVGAGI. Trimming took off 5 bases at V and 5 bases at J, with 18 bases between the two ends. This CDR3 is 15 amino acids long. CDR3 residues: CASSRTRRSGTEAFF. CDR3 nucleotide sequence: TGTGCCAGCAGTCGGACACGGCGATCGGGTACTGAAGCTTTCTTT.

Here the CDR3 reads CASGLVGVDRGRYGYTF. The CDR3, as DNA: TGTGCTAGTGGTTTGGTTGGTGTGGACAGGGGGCGATATGGCTACACCTTC. V and J are TRBV12-5 and TRBJ1-2; 11 bases are shared with TRBD1. The CDR3 is made up of 17 amino acids. Germline V lookup: CDR1 LGHNT, CDR2 FRNRAP. V trimming: 0 bases; J trimming: 5 bases; junction bases outside the gene matches: 8.

The chain carries TRBV24-1 and TRBJ1-2; a possible D gene is TRBD1 (5 bases). CDR1 is KGHDR and CDR2 is SFDVKD in the germline V gene. The V end lost 0 bases, the J end lost 5 bases, and 18 bases lay between the germline ends. The CDR3 consists of 17 residues. CDR3: CATSDLTGIPFWYGYTF. The CDR3 bases are TGTGCCACCAGTGATTTGACAGGCATCCCTTTCTGGTATGGCTACACCTTC.

The rearrangement uses TRBV30 and TRBJ2-7; D gene uncertain. This CDR3 has 13 amino acids. V was shortened by 3 bases and J by 9 bases, with 18 bases between the two germline ends. Germline V gives CDR1 GTSNPN, CDR2 SVGIG (reference sequence). CDR3 protein: CAWRELRLGGQYF. CDR3 in DNA: TGTGCCTGGAGGGAACTGAGACTCGGCGGGCAGTACTTC.

The rearrangement links TRBV3-1 (or the pseudogene TRBV3-2) to TRBJ2-7; 10 nucleotides match TRBD2. The CDR3 consists of 16 residues. Germline lookup yields CDR1 LGHDT and CDR2 YNNKEL (reference sequence). Trimming at V came to 4 bases and at J to 7 bases, leaving 13 bases not matched to a gene. CDR3 bases: TGTGCCAGCAGCCTCCTATCTAGCGGGGGCTCGAGGGAGCAGTACTTC. Translation: CASSLLSSGGSREQYF.

This clone has only one observation. V is TRBV27 and J is TRBJ2-7; 9 bases match TRBD1. Germline CDR1 is MNHEY and CDR2 is SMNVEV (reference sequence). CDR3 length equals 14 residues. V shed 0 bases and J 4 bases; nucleotides not matched to a gene: 1. The CDR3 is CASSLSGTGYEQYF. CDR3 sequence (DNA): TGTGCCAGCAGTTTATCTGGGACAGGGTACGAGCAGTACTTC.

This sequence joins TRBV11-2 and TRBJ2-1; TRBD2 agrees at 7 bases. Per germline, CDR1 SGHAT and CDR2 FQNNGV. The junction had 4 bases not matched to a gene; V was cut back by 4 bases and J by 4 bases. The CDR3 is made up of 14 amino acids. The CDR3: CASSYRDYYNEQFF. DNA for the CDR3: TGTGCCAGCAGCTACCGGGACTATTACAATGAGCAGTTCTTC.

The chain combines TRBV18 with TRBJ2-1; 7 nucleotides line up with TRBD1. The CDR3 covers 12 residues. Per germline, CDR1 KGHSH and CDR2 LQKENI. V lost 3 bases, J lost 14 bases, and 7 bases stayed unmatched. The CDR3: CASSPDRVYEFF. For the CDR3, the DNA is TGTGCCAGCTCACCCGACAGGGTATATGAGTTCTTC.

The chain joins TRBV19 to TRBJ1-5, with TRBD1 matching 8 bases. J was trimmed by 3 bases and V by 3 bases; bases with no gene match: 1. The CDR3 covers 14 residues. Germline V gene sequence: CDR1 LNHDA, CDR2 SQIVND (reference sequence). CDR3 DNA sequence: TGTGCCAGTAGTATGACAGGGGTCAATCAGCCCCAGCATTTT. It codes for CASSMTGVNQPQHF.

This rearrangement joins TRBV7-9 to TRBJ2-2, with D possibly being TRBD2 (6 bases). Germline V lookup: CDR1 SEHNR, CDR2 FQNEAQ (reference sequence). The CDR3 is made up of 14 amino acids. V dropped 3 bases and J dropped 6 bases, with 11 bases sitting between them. The CDR3: CASSLGGTAGELFF. As DNA, the CDR3 is TGTGCCAGCAGCTTGGGCGGGACGGCCGGGGAGCTGTTTTTT.

This clone was picked up one time. V and J are TRBV7-9 and TRBJ2-3; 15 bases fit TRBD2. CDR1 is SEHNR, CDR2 FQNEAQ, per germline (reference sequence). With 5 bases clipped from V and 2 bases from J, the junction kept 11 bases outside the gene matches. CDR3 length: 19 residues. CDR3 sequence (DNA): TGTGCCAGCAGCGCAGGACTAGCGGGGGGGTGGTCCCTCACAGATACGCAGTATTTT. Protein: CASSAGLAGGWSLTDTQYF.

This clone was observed a handful of times. This chain joins TRBV11-2 and TRBJ2-7; D may be TRBD2 (5 bases). There are 15 residues in the CDR3. Germline V lookup: CDR1 SGHAT, CDR2 FQNNGV. V gave up 5 bases and J gave up 2 bases, with 16 bases separating them. This chain's CDR3 is CASSPLQSSAYEQYF. The CDR3 nucleotides read TGTGCCAGCAGCCCCCTCCAGAGTAGCGCCTACGAGCAGTACTTC.

The chain links TRBV5-4 to TRBJ2-7; D gene unclear. The germline CDR1 and CDR2 sequences are SGHNT and YYREEE (reference sequence). The CDR3 is made up of 14 amino acids. Trimming shortened V by 0 bases and J by 2 bases, and 9 bases separated the two germline ends. Here the CDR3 DNA reads TGTGCCAGCAGCTTGGACCCAGAAACCTACGAGCAGTACTTC. Translation: CASSLDPETYEQYF. The whole variable domain, filled in from reference TRBV5-4 and TRBJ2-7, reads ETGVTQSPTHLIKTRGQQVTLRCSSQSGHNTVSWYQQALGQGPQFIFQYYREEENGRGNFPPRFSGLQFPNYSSELNVNALELDDSALYLCASSLDPETYEQYFGPGTRLTVT.